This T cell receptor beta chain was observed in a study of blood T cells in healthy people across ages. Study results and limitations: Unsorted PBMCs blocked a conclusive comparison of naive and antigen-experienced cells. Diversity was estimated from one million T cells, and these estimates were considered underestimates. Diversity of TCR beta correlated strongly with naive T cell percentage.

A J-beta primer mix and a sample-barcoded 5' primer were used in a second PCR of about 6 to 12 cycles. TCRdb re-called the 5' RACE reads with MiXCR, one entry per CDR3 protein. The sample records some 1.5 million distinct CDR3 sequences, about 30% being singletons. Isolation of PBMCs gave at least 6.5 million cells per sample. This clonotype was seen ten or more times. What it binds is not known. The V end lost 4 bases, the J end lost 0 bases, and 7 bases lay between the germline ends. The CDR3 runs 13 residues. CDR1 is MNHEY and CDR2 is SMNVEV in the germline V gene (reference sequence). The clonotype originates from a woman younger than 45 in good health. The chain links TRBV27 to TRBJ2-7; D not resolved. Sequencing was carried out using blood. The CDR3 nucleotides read TGTGCCAGCAGTTCAACCCTCTCCTACGAGCAGTACTTC. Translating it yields CASSSTLSYEQYF.